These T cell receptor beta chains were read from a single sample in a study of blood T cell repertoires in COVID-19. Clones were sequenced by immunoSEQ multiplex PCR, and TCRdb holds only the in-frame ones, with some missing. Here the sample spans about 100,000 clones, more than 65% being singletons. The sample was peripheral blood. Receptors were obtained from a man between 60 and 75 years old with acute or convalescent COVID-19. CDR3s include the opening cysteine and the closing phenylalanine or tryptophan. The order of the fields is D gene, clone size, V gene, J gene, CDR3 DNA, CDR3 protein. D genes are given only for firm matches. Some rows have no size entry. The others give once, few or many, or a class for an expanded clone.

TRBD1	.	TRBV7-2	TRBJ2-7	TGTGCCAGCAGCTTAGGGCCGGGACAGGGGGTCGACGAGCAGTACTTC	CASSLGPGQGVDEQYF
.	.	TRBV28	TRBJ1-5	TGTGCCAGCAGTTTGTGGGTCGGGGTTAGCCAGCCCCAGCATTTT	CASSLWVGVSQPQHF
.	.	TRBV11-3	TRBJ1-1	TGTGCCAGCAGCTTAAATTCTCTTGAAGCTTTCTTT	CASSLNSLEAFF
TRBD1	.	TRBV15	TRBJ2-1	TGTGCCACCAGCAGAGATCTGGGACAGGCAAACAATGAGCAGTTCTTC	CATSRDLGQANNEQFF
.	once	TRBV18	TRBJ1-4	TGTGCCAGCTCTCACGTCAGGGCCGCTAATGAAAAACTGTTTTTT	CASSHVRAANEKLFF
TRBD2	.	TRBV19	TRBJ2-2	TGTGCCAGTAGTATCGGGAGGAGAGGGACGAACACCGGGGAGCTGTTTTTT	CASSIGRRGTNTGELFF
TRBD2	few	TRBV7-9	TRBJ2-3	TGTGCCAGCAGCTTTCGGGTAGCGGGAAGCACAGATACGCAGTATTTT	CASSFRVAGSTDTQYF
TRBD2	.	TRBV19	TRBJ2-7	TGTGCCAGTAGTAGACTAGCGGGAGGGTACGAGCAGTACTTC	CASSRLAGGYEQYF
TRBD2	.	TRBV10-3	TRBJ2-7	TGTGCCATCAGTGGACCAGCGGGAGAGAGCTCCTACGAGCAGTACTTC	CAISGPAGESSYEQYF
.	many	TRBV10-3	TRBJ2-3	TGTGCCATCGGGCCTGGAGATACGCAGTATTTT	CAIGPGDTQYF
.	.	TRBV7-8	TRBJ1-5	TGTGCCAGCAGCGATAAAGGTGGGCGGACTACTTGGAATCAGCCCCAGCATTTT	CASSDKGGRTTWNQPQHF
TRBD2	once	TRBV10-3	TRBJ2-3	TGTGCCATCTCAACTAGCGAATTAAGCACAGATACGCAGTATTTT	CAISTSELSTDTQYF
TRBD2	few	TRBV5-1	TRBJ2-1	TGCGCCAGCAGCCCCTGGACTAGCGGGACCTACAATGAGCAGTTCTTC	CASSPWTSGTYNEQFF
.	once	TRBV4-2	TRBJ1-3	TGTGCCAGCAGCCAAGATCTGAGCATCTCTGGAAACACCATATATTTT	CASSQDLSISGNTIYF
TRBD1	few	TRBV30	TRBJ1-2	TGTGCCTGGAGTGCACAGGGGATTGGCTACACCTTC	CAWSAQGIGYTF
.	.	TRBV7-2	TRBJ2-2	TGTGCCAGCAGCGTACTCAACACCGGGGAGCTGTTTTTT	CASSVLNTGELFF
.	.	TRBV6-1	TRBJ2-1	TGTGCCAGCAGTGAGTACTCGGAGGACTACAATGAGCAGTTCTTC	CASSEYSEDYNEQFF
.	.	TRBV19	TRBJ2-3	TGTGCCAGTAGTATATCAGGGGTCAAATCCACAGATACGCAGTATTTT	CASSISGVKSTDTQYF
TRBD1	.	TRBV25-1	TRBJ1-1	TGTGCCAGCACGTGGGGGCAGGGGGCTCGCACTGAAGCTTTCTTT	CASTWGQGARTEAFF
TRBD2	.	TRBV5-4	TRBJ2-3	TGTGCCAGCAGCTTGGTCGGACTAGCGGGGGGGAACACAGATACGCAGTATTTT	CASSLVGLAGGNTDTQYF
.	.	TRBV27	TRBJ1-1	TGTGCCAGCACGCATACAGGGATAGCTTTCTTT	CASTHTGIAFF
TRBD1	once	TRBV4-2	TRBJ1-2	TGTGCCAGCAGCCAGGTGCCGGGACAGCCTTTCTATGGCTACACCTTC	CASSQVPGQPFYGYTF
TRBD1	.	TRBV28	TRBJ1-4	TGTGCCAGCAGTTCACCCGGGACAGGGACTGAAAAACTGTTTTTT	CASSSPGTGTEKLFF
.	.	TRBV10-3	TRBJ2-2	TGTGCCATCAGCGGGGTCGGAGGGACCGGGGAGCTGTTTTTT	CAISGVGGTGELFF
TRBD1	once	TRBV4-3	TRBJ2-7	TGCGCCAGCAGCCAAGGACAGGGGGTCCTCTACGAGCAGTACTTC	CASSQGQGVLYEQYF
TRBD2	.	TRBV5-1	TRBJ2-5	TGCGCCAGCAGCTCCGGGACGGGGGGTGGCGAGACCCAGTACTTC	CASSSGTGGGETQYF
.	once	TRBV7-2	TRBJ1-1	TGTGCCAGCAACAGACAGACCTCTGAAGCTTTCTTT	CASNRQTSEAFF
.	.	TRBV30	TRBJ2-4	TGTGCCTGGAGTTCTAGCTACTTCTACATTCAGTACTTC	CAWSSSYFYIQYF
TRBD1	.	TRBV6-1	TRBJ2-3	TGTGCCAGCAGTGAAGTGGACAGGGTTGGAAGGGCAGATACGCAGTATTTT	CASSEVDRVGRADTQYF
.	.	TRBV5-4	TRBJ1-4	TGTGCCAGCAGCCGGGGGGGTAATGAAAAACTGTTTTTT	CASSRGGNEKLFF
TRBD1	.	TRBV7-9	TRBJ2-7	TGTGCCAGCAGCTCAACCAACCCCAGGGACAGGGAGACCTACGAGCAGTACTTC	CASSSTNPRDRETYEQYF
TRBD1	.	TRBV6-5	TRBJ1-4	TGTGCCAGCAGTTCCCGGACAGGGGGGGGTGAAAAACTGTTTTTT	CASSSRTGGGEKLFF
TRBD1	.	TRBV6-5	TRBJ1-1	TGTGCCAGCAGTCCGGACACGACAGGGCGCCCCGAAGCTTTCTTT	CASSPDTTGRPEAFF
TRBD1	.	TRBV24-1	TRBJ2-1	TGTGCCACCAGTGATCCTCCCGGGACTCAGGGGGCCCGTTACAATGAGCAGTTCTTC	CATSDPPGTQGARYNEQFF
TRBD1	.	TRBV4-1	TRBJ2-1	TGCGCCAGCAGCCGGGACAGGGGGTCGGTAGATGAGCAGTTCTTC	CASSRDRGSVDEQFF
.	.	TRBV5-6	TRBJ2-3	TGTGCCAGCAGCTTTGGGCAGGGATTCACAGATACGCAGTATTTT	CASSFGQGFTDTQYF
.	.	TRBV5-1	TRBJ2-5	TGCGCCAGCAGCTTGGAGCCAAGGCAGCGGGAGACCCAGTACTTC	CASSLEPRQRETQYF
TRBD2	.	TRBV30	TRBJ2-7	TGTGCCTGGTCCCTTCTAGCGGGGCACGAGCAGTACTTC	CAWSLLAGHEQYF
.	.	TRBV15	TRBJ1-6	TGTGCCGCTTCAGATTCCATTAATTCACCCCTCCACTTT	CAASDSINSPLHF
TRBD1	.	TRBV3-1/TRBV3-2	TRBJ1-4	TGTGCCAGCAGCCAAAGGGACAGGGTGGGGGTTTTT	CASSQRDRVGVF
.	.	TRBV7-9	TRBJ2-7	TGTGCCAGCAGCCATTATACGAGGAGAGGTTACGAGCAGTACTTC	CASSHYTRRGYEQYF
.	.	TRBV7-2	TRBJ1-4	TGTGCCAGCAGCTTAGTAAGGGAGACTAATGAAAAACTGTTTTTT	CASSLVRETNEKLFF
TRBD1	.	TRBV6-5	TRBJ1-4	TGTGCCAGCAGGACAGGGACAACTAATGAAAAACTGTTTTTT	CASRTGTTNEKLFF
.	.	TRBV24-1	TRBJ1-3	TGTGCCACCAGTGACCGTCGGGGGTCAAAAGAGGGCTCTGGAAACACCATATATTTT	CATSDRRGSKEGSGNTIYF
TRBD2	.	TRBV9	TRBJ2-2	TGTGCCAGCAGCGTAGGTTCTAGCGGGATAGGGGAGCTGTTTTTT	CASSVGSSGIGELFF
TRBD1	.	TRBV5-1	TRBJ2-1	TGCGCCAGCAGCTTGGCGGGACAGGGGTTCGGTGAGCAGTTCTTC	CASSLAGQGFGEQFF
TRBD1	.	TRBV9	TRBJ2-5	TGTGCCAGCAGCGAACGGACAGGGGATTCGATAGAGACCCAGTACTTC	CASSERTGDSIETQYF
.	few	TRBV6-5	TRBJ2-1	TGTGCCAGCAGATTTTTTTTTGAGGGCCCCCATGAGCAGTTCTTC	CASRFFFEGPHEQFF
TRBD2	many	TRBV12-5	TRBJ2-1	TGTGCTAGTGGTTTGTTTTCGGGACTAGCCGATGCCTCCTACAATGAGCAGTTCTTC	CASGLFSGLADASYNEQFF
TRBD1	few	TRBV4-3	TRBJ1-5	TGCGCCAGCAGCCAAGAGCAGGGGGTATACCAGCCCCAGCATTTT	CASSQEQGVYQPQHF
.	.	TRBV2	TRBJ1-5	TGTGCCAGCAGAACGGGCGGGAATAGCAATCAGCCCCAGCATTTT	CASRTGGNSNQPQHF
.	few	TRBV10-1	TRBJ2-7	TGCGCCAGCAGTGAGACAGGCTCCTACGAGCAGTACTTC	CASSETGSYEQYF